This T cell receptor (beta chain) appears in the sequencing data of a study of blood T cell repertoires in COVID-19 (dated by TCRdb to 2018 to 2020). Background on the whole study: Samples covering the acute and convalescent phases of COVID-19 were provided by collaborators in the United States, Italy and Spain. The material from the prospective study consisted of cDNA or gDNA derived from T cells, B-cell-depleted T cells, or PBMCs. The dataset comprised deeply sampled blood TCRbeta repertoires from subjects exposed to, actively infected with, or recovered from COVID-19. A freely available public database, intended as a resource for researchers studying the immune response to SARS-CoV-2, is where the repertoires were released. Samples came from the ongoing ImmuneRACE study (first 160 participants) plus 1,254 subjects from 6 global collaborators. Sample metadata almost always included a de-identified subject ID, COVID-19 status, age in years and sex. Where available, HLA class I and class II types were obtained from metadata supplied by the sample provider rather than from assay-based typing.

Sequences KGHSH (CDR1) and LQKENI (CDR2) are obtained from the germline V gene. The CDR3 goes from the cysteine to the phenylalanine over 13 residues. Of the read, only the CDR3 DNA is kept; its 39 bases are in frame from base 1. The junction shows trimming of 4 bases on V and 0 bases on J, plus 6 bases between the germline ends. TCRbeta CDR3 regions were amplified from genomic DNA using the immunoSEQ Assay, a bias-controlled multiplex PCR. The original methods were these. Within the assay, amplification of reference gene primers was used to estimate how many nucleated cells each sample contained. To quantify the absolute abundance of each unique TCRbeta CDR3 rearrangement, sequence reads were collapsed and filtered. For each sample, productive Simpson clonality was calculated as the square root of Simpson's diversity index across productive rearrangements. The immuneACCESS repertoire file appears here via TCRdb, limited to in-frame rearrangements. These files lack a portion of the clones; in checked studies, under half of the deficit traces to unresolved V genes, and the cause of the others is not known. V, J and clone size reflect that table, while D and trimming were determined from the DNA. The sample table shows about 94,000 clones, and roughly 70% are seen once. The ten largest make up under 5% of the sample.

Broad study findings and their caveats: Clinical and demographic metadata were provided uncurated, with the amount varying by source and participant.

One collaborating source in Seattle enrolled patients while the patients were actively infected and followed the patients over time throughout the course of disease. The collaborating institutions used their own protocols to collect whole blood in K2EDTA tubes. For TCRbeta analysis, collaborators shipped samples in one of three forms: frozen whole blood, isolated PBMCs, or DNA extracted from either of those sample types. As to this clone: Its antigen is unknown. Base qualities are not provided; no much larger clone lies one nucleotide away.

This TCR was sampled from a man between 65 and 80 years old with COVID-19, enrolled during active disease. The specimen sequenced was peripheral blood. The chain employs TRBV18 and TRBJ1-1; the D segment cannot be called with confidence. The DNA reads as follows: TGTGCCAGCTCACTCGACTTGAACACTGAAGCTTTCTTT. Translated, this gives CASSLDLNTEAFF.